These T cell receptor beta chains were read from a single sample in a study of high-grade serous ovarian cancer treatment subgroups. Libraries were prepared by immunoSEQ multiplex PCR; TCRdb keeps only in-frame clonotypes and omits some of them. The sample carries several thousand clones, 60% to 85% recorded once. Sequenced: tumor tissue. These receptors came from a human donor with high-grade serous ovarian cancer. Each CDR3 is given with its conserved first and last residue.

V gene: TRBV5-8
CDR3 protein: CASSSTGRVQYF

V gene: TRBV7-5
CDR3 protein: CVRSLVRRSYEQYF

V gene: TRBV5-5
CDR3 protein: CASSFPGAIEKLFF

V gene: TRBV7-2
CDR3 protein: CASSLRPQGGLPQHF

V gene: TRBV28
CDR3 protein: CASSRLAGEETQYF

V gene: TRBV19
CDR3 protein: CASSIAGTGLAGVYEQFF

V gene: TRBV27
CDR3 protein: CASSFRGHEQFF

V gene: TRBV6-5
CDR3 protein: CASSYGTGAYEQYF

V gene: TRBV10-3
CDR3 protein: CAISPDREETQYF

V gene: TRBV18
CDR3 protein: CASRSGDEQYF

V gene: TRBV30
CDR3 protein: CAWSNTLFGQPQHF

V gene: TRBV5-1
CDR3 protein: CASSGGSGGNYEQYF

V gene: TRBV6-6
CDR3 protein: CASSLTGSKNIQYF

V gene: TRBV11-3
CDR3 protein: CASSRGPRTGELFF

V gene: TRBV4-1
CDR3 protein: CASSQDTGLGSPLHF

V gene: TRBV11-2
CDR3 protein: CASSLGEHEQYF

V gene: TRBV28
CDR3 protein: CASRKTGGEQYF

V gene: TRBV11-2
CDR3 protein: CASSPGSIYEQYF

V gene: TRBV6-1
CDR3 protein: CASSVGTSAWAGEQFF

V gene: TRBV4-1
CDR3 protein: CASSQDQSGNYGYTF

V gene: TRBV7-2
CDR3 protein: CASSRDASRETQYF

V gene: TRBV5-4
CDR3 protein: CASSFGSNRGNYGYTF

V gene: TRBV5-6
CDR3 protein: CASSKQGAGTGELFF

V gene: TRBV4-1
CDR3 protein: CASSRSTSGNSRETQYF

V gene: TRBV5-5
CDR3 protein: CASSLVREAFF

V gene: TRBV27
CDR3 protein: CASSYAGTDTQYF

V gene: TRBV10-3
CDR3 protein: CAIKGGATYEQYF

V gene: TRBV30
CDR3 protein: CAWRTGQGARETQYF

V gene: TRBV5-4
CDR3 protein: CASSRVTGSPPGELFF

V gene: TRBV28
CDR3 protein: CASVMRGAYNEQFF

V gene: TRBV7-9
CDR3 protein: CASSLRGDTEAFF

V gene: TRBV28
CDR3 protein: CASSLQGAYGYTF

V gene: TRBV4-3
CDR3 protein: CASSQEYRGNTEAFF

V gene: TRBV7-2
CDR3 protein: CASSLVFPGAFTEAFF

V gene: TRBV15
CDR3 protein: CATSRGLAGGGYTQYF

V gene: TRBV27
CDR3 protein: CASSLGGGNQPQHF

V gene: TRBV4-2
CDR3 protein: CASSQDGYNGADTQYF

V gene: TRBV6-1
CDR3 protein: CASIQGQGAIGELFF

V gene: TRBV27
CDR3 protein: CASSVKITDTQYF

V gene: TRBV11-1
CDR3 protein: CASSPDITYEQYF

V gene: TRBV1
CDR3 protein: CTSSQGEGGLLMWGTDTQYF

V gene: TRBV2
CDR3 protein: CASSDDRRSGYTF

V gene: TRBV30
CDR3 protein: CAWSTSIYGYTF

V gene: TRBV4-3
CDR3 protein: CASSQDRAGGPTDTQYF

V gene: TRBV5-1
CDR3 protein: CASSPVTSGAYEQYF

V gene: TRBV5-1
CDR3 protein: CASSLRQGGSPLHF

V gene: TRBV9
CDR3 protein: CASSVGGRTDTQYF

V gene: TRBV18
CDR3 protein: CASSPNSEGNEKLFF

V gene: TRBV4-3
CDR3 protein: CASSQSWEQFF

V gene: TRBV28
CDR3 protein: CASTWGQGTFGYTF

V gene: TRBV5-4
CDR3 protein: CASSLGTESQETQYF

V gene: TRBV19
CDR3 protein: CASRRTGGYGYTF

V gene: TRBV5-1
CDR3 protein: CASSLTPGGELFF

V gene: TRBV5-1
CDR3 protein: CASSLEGQGWYGYTF

V gene: TRBV4-3
CDR3 protein: CASSSRDYPTDTQYF

V gene: TRBV4-1
CDR3 protein: CASSQGPDMGANVLTF

V gene: TRBV4-1
CDR3 protein: CASSQDSSGAMNTEAFF

V gene: TRBV5-4
CDR3 protein: CASRGTGDTEAFF